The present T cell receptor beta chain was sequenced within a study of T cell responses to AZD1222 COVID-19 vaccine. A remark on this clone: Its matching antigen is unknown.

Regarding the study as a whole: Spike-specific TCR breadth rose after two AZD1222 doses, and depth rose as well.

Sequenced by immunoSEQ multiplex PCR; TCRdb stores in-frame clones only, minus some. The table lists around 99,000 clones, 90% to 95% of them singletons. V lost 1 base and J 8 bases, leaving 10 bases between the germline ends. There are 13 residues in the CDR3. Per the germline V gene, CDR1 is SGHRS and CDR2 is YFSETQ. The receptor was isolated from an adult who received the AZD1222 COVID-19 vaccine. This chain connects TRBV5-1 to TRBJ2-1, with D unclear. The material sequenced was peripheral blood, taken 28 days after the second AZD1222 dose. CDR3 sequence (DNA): TGCGCCAGCAGCTTGAGAGTTTCATATGAGCAGTTCTTC. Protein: CASSLRVSYEQFF.